Below, 20 T cell receptor beta chains from the same sample are listed, as sequenced in a study of shared clonotypes between healthy human individuals. Sequencing used immunoSEQ multiplex PCR; TCRdb keeps in-frame clones, though not all of them. This sample has about 380,000 clones, with roughly 96% found just once. Material for sequencing was memory CD8+ T cells sorted from blood. The subset: CD45RO+ cells pooled with CCR7-negative TemRA cells. The receptors shown here come from a young man in good health.

The chain joins TRBV5-5 to TRBJ1-2; a possible D gene is TRBD1 (5 bases). The CDR3 totals 14 residues. Looked up from germline, CDR1 is SGHKS and CDR2 is YYEKEE (reference sequence). The V end was cut by 3 bases, the J end by 3 bases, with 12 bases between. CDR3 nucleotides: TGTGCCAGCAGCTCCGACCGGGGGGACTATGGCTACACCTTC. It encodes CASSSDRGDYGYTF.

The CDR3: CASITGELFF. Here the CDR3 DNA reads TGCGCCAGCATCACCGGGGAGCTGTTTTTT. V and J are TRBV10-1 and TRBJ2-2, with D hard to call. This CDR3 spans 10 amino acids. Germline assignment: CDR1 WNHNN and CDR2 SYGVQD (reference sequence). V lost 7 bases, J lost 4 bases, and 1 base lay in between.

The V gene is TRBV19, the J gene TRBJ1-1, with a tentative D call TRBD1 (5 bases). V lost 5 bases, J lost 8 bases, and 12 bases lay in between. This CDR3 is built from 12 residues. The germline V gene has CDR1 LNHDA and CDR2 SQIVND (reference sequence). CDR3 bases: TGTGCCAGTAGTGTGGGGCGGCGGGAAGCTTTCTTT. Translation gives CASSVGRREAFF.

This clone has only one observation. V and J are TRBV20-1 and TRBJ2-1; no clear D. This CDR3 spans 11 amino acids. Per the germline V gene, CDR1 is DFQATT and CDR2 is SNEGSKA (reference sequence). The ends were cut back, 7 bases at V and 6 bases at J, with 10 bases in the middle. This CDR3 reads CSVIIRNEQFF. DNA for the CDR3: TGCAGTGTTATTATCCGCAATGAGCAGTTCTTC.

The chain carries TRBV7-3 and TRBJ2-1, with D maybe TRBD2 (7 bases). The CDR3 covers 16 residues. The germline V gene has CDR1 SGHTA and CDR2 FQGTGA. V was clipped by 6 bases and J by 4 bases, with 19 bases between them. The CDR3 protein is CASRLAGGTYYNEQFF. DNA for the CDR3: TGTGCCAGCAGGTTGGCCGGGGGGACATATTACAATGAGCAGTTCTTC.

The chain carries TRBV19 and TRBJ2-3; 11 bases agree with TRBD2. There are 18 residues in the CDR3. With V trimmed by 4 bases and J by 3 bases, 12 bases remained unmatched. Germline assignment: CDR1 LNHDA and CDR2 SQIVND (reference sequence). The CDR3 sequence is CASSTRTSGRVGTDTQYF. CDR3 nucleotides: TGTGCCAGTAGTACCCGCACTAGCGGGAGAGTAGGTACAGATACGCAGTATTTT.

The CDR3 loop reads CASSLVGANVLTF. As DNA, the CDR3 is TGTGCCAGCAGCTTAGTTGGGGCCAACGTCCTGACTTTC. The gene calls are TRBV7-2 and TRBJ2-6, with no clear D. Germline V gene sequence: CDR1 SGHTA, CDR2 FQGNSA. This CDR3 spans 13 amino acids. V gave up 1 base and J gave up 3 bases, with 1 base separating them.

The CDR3 spells CASSLGSSGPTRGMFF. The DNA for the CDR3 is TGCGCCAGCAGCTTGGGGTCTAGCGGTCCCACCCGGGGGATGTTTTTT. The chain uses TRBV5-1 and TRBJ2-2; 7 positions match TRBD2. The CDR3 has 16 residues. Germline values: CDR1 SGHRS, CDR2 YFSETQ. Germline trimming cut 0 bases from V and 15 bases from J; bases unmatched to any gene: 17.

The chain couples TRBV18 to TRBJ2-4; the match to TRBD2 covers 7 bases. CDR3 length equals 15 residues. The trim removed 6 bases at V and 3 bases at J, leaving 8 bases unmatched. Per germline, CDR1 KGHSH and CDR2 LQKENI. The CDR3 region has the DNA TGTGCCAGCTCCACCCAGGGAGGGAACAAAAACATTCAGTACTTC. This encodes CASSTQGGNKNIQYF. Full variable domain (rest looked up from reference TRBV18 and TRBJ2-4): NAGVMQNPRHLVRRRGQEARLRCSPMKGHSHVYWYRQLPEEGLKFMVYLQKENIIDESGMPKERFSAEFPKEGPSILRIQQVVRGDSAAYFCASSTQGGNKNIQYFGAGTRLSVL.

The gene calls are TRBV7-2 and TRBJ2-3; no reliable D call. V gave up 5 bases and J gave up 6 bases, with 12 bases separating them. Germline V gene data show CDR1 as SGHTA and CDR2 as FQGNSA. The CDR3 has 13 amino acids. CDR3 DNA sequence: TGTGCCAGCAGCCCTGGGCTGGGCGATACGCAGTATTTT. Translating gives CASSPGLGDTQYF. Complete variable domain (other parts from reference TRBV7-2 and TRBJ2-3): GAGVSQSPSNKVTEKGKDVELRCDPISGHTALYWYRQSLGQGLEFLIYFQGNSAPDKSGLPSDRFSAERTGGSVSTLTIQRTQQEDSAVYLCASSPGLGDTQYFGPGTRLTVL.

The chain has TRBV5-6 and TRBJ1-2; a possible D gene is TRBD1 (6 bases). V was pared by 0 bases and J by 8 bases, with 14 bases between. The CDR3 contains 14 residues. Germline CDR1 SGHDT, CDR2 YYEEEE. The CDR3 DNA follows: TGTGCCAGCAGCTTGGGACAGGCCAGAGGCGGCTACACCTTC. Encoded protein: CASSLGQARGGYTF.

The chain uses TRBV12-5 and TRBJ2-1, with 10 bases lining up with TRBD2. J gave up 7 bases and V 0 bases, and 9 bases lay outside the gene matches. CDR3 length equals 17 residues. From germline, CDR1 is LGHNT and CDR2 FRNRAP. Here the CDR3 reads CASGLVPGTSALNEQFF. In DNA form, the CDR3 reads TGTGCTAGTGGTTTGGTTCCCGGGACTAGCGCATTAAATGAGCAGTTCTTC. Based on the CDR3 plus reference TRBV12-5 and TRBJ2-1, the full variable domain is DARVTQTPRHKVTEMGQEVTMRCQPILGHNTVFWYRQTMMQGLELLAYFRNRAPLDDSGMPKDRFSAEMPDATLATLKIQPSEPRDSAVYFCASGLVPGTSALNEQFFGPGTRLTVL.

This chain links TRBV6-6 with TRBJ2-5; 10 bases map to TRBD2. TRBJ2-7 matches the DNA end more closely, so the J call is doubtful. Per germline, CDR1 MNHNY and CDR2 SVGAGI (reference sequence). The CDR3 spans 14 residues. CDR3 sequence: CASSTLAGAGEQYF. The CDR3 nucleotides read TGTGCCAGCAGTACCCTAGCGGGAGCAGGCGAGCAGTACTTC.

The chain joins TRBV19 to TRBJ1-5; D unclear. This CDR3 is built from 14 residues. Germline values: CDR1 LNHDA, CDR2 SQIVND (reference sequence). V shed 3 bases and J shed 12 bases, with 18 bases lying between them. The chain's CDR3 is CASSMNLPILYQHF. In nucleotides, the CDR3 is TGTGCCAGTAGTATGAACCTCCCAATCCTCTACCAGCATTTT.

J is TRBJ1-1 and V is TRBV2; D unresolved. The CDR3 covers 11 residues. Per the germline V gene, CDR1 is SNHLY and CDR2 is FYNNEI. V lost 6 bases to trimming and J lost 6 bases, with 8 bases between them. DNA of the CDR3: TGTGCCAGCAGGAGCGGCGCTGAAGCTTTCTTT. Residues: CASRSGAEAFF.

V is TRBV7-3 and J is TRBJ2-6, with a possible D match to TRBD1 (6 bases). V was shortened by 5 bases and J by 0 bases, with 11 bases between the two germline ends. The CDR3 covers 16 residues. Germline assignment: CDR1 SGHTA and CDR2 FQGTGA. CDR3 DNA: TGTGCCAGCAGCCCCACAGGGTACTCTGGGGCCAACGTCCTGACTTTC. This translates into CASSPTGYSGANVLTF.

This rearrangement joins TRBV5-1 to TRBJ2-5, with a weak D call TRBD1 (6 bases). The CDR3 contains 13 residues. Germline-derived CDR1 and CDR2 are SGHRS and YFSETQ. Trimming took 4 bases from V and 2 from J, leaving 9 bases between them. CDR3 loop: CASSTGLQETQYF. The CDR3 bases are TGCGCCAGCAGCACAGGGTTACAAGAGACCCAGTACTTC.

This clone appeared once. V gene TRBV2 combines with J gene TRBJ1-1; D remains unclear. Trimming shortened V by 2 bases and J by 7 bases, and 5 bases separated the two germline ends. Looked up from germline, CDR1 is SNHLY and CDR2 is FYNNEI. CDR3 length equals 11 residues. The CDR3 loop reads CASSEYLEAFF. The CDR3 DNA follows: TGTGCCAGCAGTGAATATCTTGAAGCTTTCTTT. The whole variable domain, filled in from reference TRBV2 and TRBJ1-1, reads EPEVTQTPSHQVTQMGQEVILRCVPISNHLYFYWYRQILGQKVEFLVSFYNNEISEKSEIFDDQFSVERPDGSNFTLKIRSTKLEDSAMYFCASSEYLEAFFGQGTRLTVV.

This chain uses TRBV5-1 with TRBJ2-2; D possibly corresponds to TRBD2 (5 bases). CDR3 size: 17 residues. Per the germline V gene, CDR1 is SGHRS and CDR2 is YFSETQ. V was trimmed by 5 bases and J by 0 bases, leaving 17 bases between them. CDR3 DNA: TGCGCCAGCAGTCGGAATCCGGCGGGCCCGAACACCGGGGAGCTGTTTTTT. Its translation is CASSRNPAGPNTGELFF.

The chain couples TRBV9 to TRBJ2-1, with 10 nucleotides matching TRBD2. Trimming took 3 bases from V and 0 from J; bases not matched to a gene: 3. Germline loops: CDR1 SGDLS, CDR2 YYNGEE. The CDR3 spans 16 residues. This CDR3 is CASSATSGNSYNEQFF. DNA for the CDR3: TGTGCCAGCAGCGCTACTAGCGGGAACTCCTACAATGAGCAGTTCTTC.